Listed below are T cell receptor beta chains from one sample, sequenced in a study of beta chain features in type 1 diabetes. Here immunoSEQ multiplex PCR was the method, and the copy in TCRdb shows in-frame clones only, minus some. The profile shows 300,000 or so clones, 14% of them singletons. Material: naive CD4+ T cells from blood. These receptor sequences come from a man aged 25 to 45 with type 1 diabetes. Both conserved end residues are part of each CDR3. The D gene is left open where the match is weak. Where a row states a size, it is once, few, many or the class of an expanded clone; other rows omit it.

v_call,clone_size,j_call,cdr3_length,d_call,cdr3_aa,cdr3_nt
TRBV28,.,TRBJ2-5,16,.,CASSQGLAVLQETQYF,TGTGCCAGCAGCCAAGGGCTAGCCGTGCTCCAAGAGACCCAGTACTTC
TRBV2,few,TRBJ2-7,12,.,CASSEQAREQYF,TGTGCCAGCAGTGAACAGGCCCGCGAGCAGTACTTC
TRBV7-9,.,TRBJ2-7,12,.,CASSASRGEQYF,TGTGCCAGCAGCGCGTCCAGGGGAGAGCAGTACTTC
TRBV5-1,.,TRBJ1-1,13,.,CASSPEGYAEAFF,TGCGCCAGCAGCCCGGAGGGGTACGCTGAAGCTTTCTTT
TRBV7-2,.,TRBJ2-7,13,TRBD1,CASSRDRVYEQYF,TGTGCCAGCAGCAGGGACAGAGTCTACGAGCAGTACTTC
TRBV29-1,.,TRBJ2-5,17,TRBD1,CSVANRQGPTKQETQYF,TGCAGCGTTGCGAACCGACAGGGACCAACCAAGCAAGAGACCCAGTACTTC
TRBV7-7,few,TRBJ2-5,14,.,CASSPRINQETQYF,TGTGCTAGCAGCCCCAGGATTAACCAAGAGACCCAGTACTTC
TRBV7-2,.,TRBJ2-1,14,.,CASSSRTTYNEQFF,TGTGCCAGCAGCTCCCGGACTACTTACAATGAGCAGTTCTTC
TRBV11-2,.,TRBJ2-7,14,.,CASSRTVAAYEQYF,TGTGCCAGCAGCCGAACGGTGGCGGCCTACGAGCAGTACTTC
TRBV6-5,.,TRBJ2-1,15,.,CASSWGTLSYNEQFF,TGTGCCAGCAGTTGGGGGACTCTGTCTTACAATGAGCAGTTCTTC
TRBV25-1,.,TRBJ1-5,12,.,CASSNTNQPQHF,TGTGCCAGCAGTAACACGAATCAGCCCCAGCATTTT
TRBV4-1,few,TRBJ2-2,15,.,CASSRGQTNTGELFF,TGCGCCAGCAGCCGAGGACAAACGAACACCGGGGAGCTGTTTTTT
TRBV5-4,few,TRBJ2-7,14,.,CASSVDSLTSEQYF,TGTGCCAGCAGCGTCGACAGCCTGACTTCTGAGCAGTACTTC
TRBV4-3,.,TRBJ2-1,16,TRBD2,CASSQGLAGNYNEQFF,TGCGCCAGCAGCCAGGGACTAGCGGGGAACTACAATGAGCAGTTCTTC
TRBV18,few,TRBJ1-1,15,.,CASSSDGGPFTEAFF,TGTGCCAGCTCCTCTGACGGGGGTCCGTTCACTGAAGCTTTCTTT
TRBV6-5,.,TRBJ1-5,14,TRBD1,CASSRDRVDQPQHF,TGTGCCAGCAGTAGGGACAGGGTCGATCAGCCCCAGCATTTT
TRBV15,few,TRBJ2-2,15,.,CATSRDYEGAGELFF,TGTGCCACCAGCAGAGATTACGAGGGGGCCGGGGAGCTGTTTTTT
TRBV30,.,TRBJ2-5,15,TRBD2,CAWSAPGLAGETQYF,TGTGCCTGGAGTGCCCCGGGACTAGCGGGTGAGACCCAGTACTTC
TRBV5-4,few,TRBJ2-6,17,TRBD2,CASSRSGIGSGANVLTF,TGTGCCAGCAGCCGAAGCGGGATAGGCTCTGGGGCCAACGTCCTGACTTTC
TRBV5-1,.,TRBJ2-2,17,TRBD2,CASSNKLAALNTGELFF,TGCGCCAGCAGCAACAAACTAGCGGCCTTGAACACCGGGGAGCTGTTTTTT
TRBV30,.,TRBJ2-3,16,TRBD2,CAWRLAGGHSTDTQYF,TGTGCCTGGCGACTAGCGGGAGGGCATAGCACAGATACGCAGTATTTT
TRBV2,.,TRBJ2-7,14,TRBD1,CASRDRELSYEQYF,TGTGCCAGCAGGGACAGGGAGCTTAGCTACGAGCAGTACTTC
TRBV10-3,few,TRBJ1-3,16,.,CAISEMVHRSGNTIYF,TGTGCCATCAGTGAGATGGTACACCGCTCTGGAAACACCATATATTTT
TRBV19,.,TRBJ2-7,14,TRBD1,CASSDREHSYEQYF,TGTGCCAGTAGTGACAGGGAGCACTCCTACGAGCAGTACTTC
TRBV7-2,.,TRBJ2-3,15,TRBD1,CASSLTGTGGDTQYF,TGTGCCAGCAGCTTAACCGGGACAGGGGGCGATACGCAGTATTTT
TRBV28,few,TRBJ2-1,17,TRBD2,CASSPLATSGGYNEQFF,TGTGCCAGCAGTCCCCTAGCGACTAGCGGGGGATACAATGAGCAGTTCTTC
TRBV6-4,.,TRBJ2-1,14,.,CASSETGTYNEQFF,TGTGCCAGCAGTGAAACAGGAACCTACAATGAGCAGTTCTTC
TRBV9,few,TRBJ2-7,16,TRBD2,CASSVALAGGLYEQYF,TGTGCCAGCAGCGTTGCCCTGGCGGGAGGGTTATACGAGCAGTACTTC
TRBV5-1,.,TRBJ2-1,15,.,CASSPLTSSFNEQFF,TGCGCCAGCAGCCCATTGACTTCATCCTTCAATGAGCAGTTCTTC
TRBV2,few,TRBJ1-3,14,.,CASSGTLSGNTIYF,TGTGCCAGCAGTGGGACACTCTCTGGAAACACCATATATTTT
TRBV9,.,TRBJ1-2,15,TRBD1,CASSGGQYSNYGYTF,TGTGCCAGCAGCGGGGGACAGTACTCTAACTATGGCTACACCTTC
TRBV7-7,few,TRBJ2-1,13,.,CASSLARRNEQFF,TGTGCTAGCAGCTTAGCGAGGCGCAATGAGCAGTTCTTC
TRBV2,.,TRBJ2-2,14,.,CASSDRTNTGELFF,TGTGCCAGCTCCGACCGGACAAACACCGGGGAGCTGTTTTTT
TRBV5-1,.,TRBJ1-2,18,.,CASSLDADKNRPLVGYTF,TGCGCCAGCAGCTTGGATGCGGACAAGAACAGACCTCTGGTTGGCTACACCTTC
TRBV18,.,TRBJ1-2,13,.,CASSPGGNYGYTF,TGTGCCAGCTCTCCCGGAGGGAACTATGGCTACACCTTC
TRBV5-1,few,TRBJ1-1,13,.,CASSTGMNTEAFF,TGCGCCAGCAGCACAGGGATGAACACTGAAGCTTTCTTT
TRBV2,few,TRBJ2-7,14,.,CASSSGRGSYEQYF,TGTGCCAGCAGTTCGGGGCGGGGATCTTACGAGCAGTACTTC
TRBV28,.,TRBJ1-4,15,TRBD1,CASRPGTGVNEKLFF,TGTGCCAGCAGGCCCGGGACAGGGGTTAATGAAAAACTGTTTTTT
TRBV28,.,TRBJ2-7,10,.,CASSHYEQYF,TGTGCCAGCAGCCACTACGAGCAGTACTTC
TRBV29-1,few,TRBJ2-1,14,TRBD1,CSVNGRQGFDEQFF,TGCAGCGTTAATGGAAGACAGGGTTTCGATGAGCAGTTCTTC
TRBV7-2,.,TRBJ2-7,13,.,CASSLGTRTEQYF,TGTGCCAGCAGCTTAGGAACTAGAACCGAGCAGTACTTC
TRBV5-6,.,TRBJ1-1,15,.,CASSPRRTGGTEAFF,TGTGCCAGCAGCCCTCGTAGGACGGGGGGAACTGAAGCTTTCTTT
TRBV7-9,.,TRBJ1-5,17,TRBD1,CASSLMGTGVSNQPQHF,TGTGCCAGCAGCTTAATGGGGACAGGGGTTAGCAATCAGCCCCAGCATTTT
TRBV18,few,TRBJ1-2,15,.,CASSPLDGGNYGYTF,TGTGCCAGCTCACCACTGGACGGGGGAAACTATGGCTACACCTTC
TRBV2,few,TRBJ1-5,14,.,CASSDSLGVAPQHF,TGTGCCAGCAGTGACAGCCTAGGGGTAGCGCCCCAGCATTTT